These 25 T cell receptor beta chains share one sample of origin, sequenced in a study of CD8+CD57+ T cells in acquired aplastic anemia. Those patients picked for sequencing had displayed CD8+CD57+ cell expansion on flow cytometry. For CDR3 and TCR beta VDJ profiling, genomic DNA was the template used. TCRdb recomputed calls from the reads with MiXCR, one row per CDR3 protein. The sample lists around 150,000 distinct CDR3 sequences; around 48% were seen once. The sample consisted of sorted CD4+, CD8+, or CD8+CD57+ T cells (not recorded which) from PBMCs. The receptor set was obtained from a human donor with aplastic anemia.

This clonotype occurred many times. The rearrangement links TRBV12-5 to TRBJ2-1, with D perhaps matching TRBD1 (5 bases). The V end was cut by 2 bases, the J end by 11 bases, with 7 bases between. The CDR3 runs 11 residues. Germline-derived CDR1 and CDR2 are LGHNT and FRNRAP. The CDR3 nucleotides are TGTGCTAGTGGTTTGCGACAGAAGCAGTTCTTC. It translates to CASGLRQKQFF.

At least ten counts were recorded for this clonotype. This chain joins TRBV20-1 and TRBJ2-1; D gene ambiguous. The CDR3 length is 13 residues. Per germline, CDR1 DFQATT and CDR2 SNEGSKA (reference sequence). Trimming took 1 base from V and 4 from J, leaving 8 bases between them. CDR3 nucleotide sequence: TGCAGTGCTAGAGGCTGGGATTACAATGAGCAGTTCTTC. Protein product: CSARGWDYNEQFF.

The V and J genes are TRBV29-1 and TRBJ2-7, with TRBD1 as a possible D gene (6 bases). The germline V gene encodes CDR1 SQVTM and CDR2 ANQGSEA. The CDR3 is 13 amino acids. V lost 3 bases, J lost 4 bases, and 13 bases lay in between. The CDR3: CSVEADRSYEQYF. Written as DNA, the CDR3 is TGCAGCGTTGAGGCAGACAGGAGTTACGAGCAGTACTTC.

CDR3 loop: CASSPAPSGSFNYGYTF. The CDR3 bases are TGTGCCAGCAGCCCCGCCCCGTCGGGGTCGTTTAACTATGGCTACACCTTC. The chain links TRBV5-6 to TRBJ1-2; D call uncertain. This CDR3 contains 17 residues. Germline CDR1 and CDR2: SGHDT and YYEEEE. V lost 4 bases to trimming and J lost 1 base, with 20 bases between them.

The chain employs TRBV4-2 and TRBJ2-5; the match to TRBD2 covers 8 bases. The trim removed 4 bases at V and 1 base at J, leaving 8 bases unmatched. Looked up from germline, CDR1 is LGHNA and CDR2 is YNFKEQ. CDR3 length: 16 amino acids. The CDR3 reads CASSPGGGLGQETQYF. For the CDR3, the DNA is TGTGCCAGCAGCCCGGGCGGGGGGCTGGGCCAAGAGACCCAGTACTTC.

This clonotype was observed at least ten times. The J gene is TRBJ1-1, the V gene TRBV10-3; 10 bases are a match to TRBD1. V shed 6 bases and J 4 bases; nucleotides not matched to a gene: 5. CDR3 size: 14 residues. Looked up from germline, CDR1 is ENHRY and CDR2 is SYGVKD. The DNA of the CDR3 is TGTGCCATCAGCTTGGGGACAGGGGCCACTGAAGCTTTCTTT. Translating gives CAISLGTGATEAFF.

In its sample, this clonotype was seen once. Relative to the germline gene, one junction end is altered; a read error may explain this. The chain joins TRBV20-1 to TRBJ2-3; D is possibly TRBD1 (7 bases). This CDR3 contains 14 residues. Germline CDR1 DFQATT, CDR2 SNEGSKA (reference sequence). The CDR3 region is CSAGDGGGTDTQYF. The CDR3 DNA is TGCAGTGCTGGAGATGGAGGGGGCACAGATACGCAGTACTTT.

This clonotype was seen ten or more times. The chain has TRBV2 and TRBJ2-7, with 7 bases matching TRBD2. The CDR3 sequence is 15 residues long. Germline V gene lookup returns CDR1 SNHLY and CDR2 FYNNEI. After removal of 6 bases from V and 0 bases from J, the junction contained 8 bases not matched to a gene. In nucleotides, the CDR3 is TGTGCCAGCAGCGCCCTCCGGACTAGCTCCTACGAGCAGTACTTC. This encodes CASSALRTSSYEQYF.

The CDR3 region is CSVEGGLESPYNEQFF. The DNA of the CDR3 is TGCAGCGTTGAGGGGGGCCTAGAGAGCCCTTACAATGAGCAGTTCTTC. This chain uses TRBV29-1 with TRBJ2-1; D is tentatively TRBD1 or TRBD2 (6 bases each). V was cut by 3 bases and J by 4 bases, with 19 bases left in between. Germline-derived CDR1 and CDR2 are SQVTM and ANQGSEA. The CDR3 length is 16 residues.

This clonotype was picked up many times. The V gene is TRBV6-1, the J gene TRBJ2-2; tentatively, D is TRBD2 (6 bases). The V end was cut by 6 bases, the J end by 7 bases, with 12 bases between. Germline V gene lookup returns CDR1 MNHNS and CDR2 SASEGT. The CDR3 is 13 residues long. Written as DNA, the CDR3 is TGTGCCAGCAGACTAACTAGCTTCGGGGAGCTGTTTTTT. Translated: CASRLTSFGELFF.

Details on this clonotype: A read error may produce the germline difference seen at one junction end. The rearrangement links TRBV7-6 to TRBJ2-5; D assignment may be TRBD1 or TRBD2 (5 bases each). The CDR3 contains 13 residues. Germline CDR1 and CDR2: SGHVS and FNYEAQ. The CDR3 here is CASRSTVQRTCGF. The CDR3 DNA reads TGTGCCAGCAGATCGACAGTCCAGAGGACTTGTGGCTTC.

Only one count was recorded for this clonotype. The chain couples TRBV29-1 to TRBJ1-1; 7 bases match TRBD1. Germline V gene data show CDR1 as SQVTM and CDR2 as ANQGSEA. Trimming removed 2 bases from V and 4 bases from J; junction bases left unmatched: 7. This CDR3 spans 14 amino acids. For the CDR3, the DNA is TGCAGCGTTGAATCCGGGACAGTTACCACTGAAGCTTTCTTT. Translated, it gives CSVESGTVTTEAFF.

The chain links TRBV12-3 or TRBV12-4 to TRBJ2-7; TRBD2 matches 7 bases. CDR3 length: 14 residues. Germline trimming cut 4 bases from V and 0 bases from J; bases unmatched to any gene: 3. CDR3 DNA sequence: TGTGCCAGCAGTTACAGCGGGACCTCCTACGAGCAGTACTTC. Translating it yields CASSYSGTSYEQYF.

The genes are TRBV19 and TRBJ2-7; D assignment may be TRBD1 or TRBD2 (5 bases each). V lost 6 bases and J lost 2, with 11 bases in between. CDR3 size: 13 residues. Germline V CDR1 and CDR2: LNHDA, SQIVND (reference sequence). For the CDR3, the DNA is TGTGCCAGTAGCGCCGGGGCCCCCTACGAGCAGTACTTC. Its protein is CASSAGAPYEQYF.

This clonotype was counted ten times or more. The chain employs TRBV9 and TRBJ2-7, with 9 bases matching TRBD2. Germline assignment: CDR1 SGDLS and CDR2 YYNGEE. Trimming removed 0 bases from V and 3 bases from J; junction bases left unmatched: 4. The CDR3 runs 15 residues. The CDR3, as DNA: TGTGCCAGCAGCGTAGGCCTAGCGGGAAACTACGAGCAGTACTTC. Its translation is CASSVGLAGNYEQYF.

This clonotype was counted only a few times. CDR3 loop: CATRTRTDGDNEQFF. CDR3 sequence (DNA): TGTGCCACCCGGACGAGGACTGATGGGGACAATGAGCAGTTCTTC. The rearrangement joins TRBV10-3 to TRBJ2-1; TRBD2 is a possible D gene (5 bases). The CDR3 length is 15 residues. Per the germline V gene, CDR1 is ENHRY and CDR2 is SYGVKD. Trimming left V 10 bases short and J 5 bases short, with 21 bases between.

The gene calls are TRBV7-8 and TRBJ1-5; possible D gene TRBD1, 6 bases. The germline CDR1 and CDR2 sequences are SGHVS and FQNEAQ. Between the trimmed V and J ends, which lost 3 bases and 4 bases, there was a span of 10 bases. CDR3 length: 14 amino acids. CDR3 in amino acids: CASSLGQKNQPQHF. In DNA form, the CDR3 reads TGTGCCAGCAGCTTGGGACAAAAGAATCAGCCCCAGCATTTT.

The chain links TRBV19 to TRBJ1-1, with a tentative D call TRBD1 (6 bases). Trimming stripped 3 bases from V and 11 bases from J, with 16 bases between. Per the germline V gene, CDR1 is LNHDA and CDR2 is SQIVND (reference sequence). The length of the CDR3 is 13 residues. CDR3 nucleotide sequence: TGTGCCAGTAGTATCACCAGGGGAATGAGGGCTTTCTTT. Encoded protein: CASSITRGMRAFF. The full variable domain, with the rest looked up from reference TRBV19 and TRBJ1-1, is DGGITQSPKYLFRKEGQNVTLSCEQNLNHDAMYWYRQDPGQGLRLIYYSQIVNDFQKGDIAEGYSVSREKKESFPLTVTSAQKNPTAFYLCASSITRGMRAFFGQGTRLTVV.

There are many counts of this clonotype. The V call is TRBV6-5, the J call TRBJ2-7; 8 bases line up with TRBD1. The germline gives CDR1 MNHEY, CDR2 SVGAGI. The CDR3 has 13 residues. Trimming cost V 6 bases and J 2 bases; bases outside gene matches: 3. The CDR3 region is CASRKDRAYEQYF. The CDR3 coding sequence is TGTGCCAGCAGAAAGGACAGGGCCTACGAGCAGTACTTC.

Many counts were recorded for this clonotype. The V and J genes are TRBV7-3 and TRBJ1-2; no clear D gene. Trimming removed 4 bases at V and 2 bases at J, with 2 bases between. CDR1 SGHTA and CDR2 FQGTGA come from the germline V gene. This CDR3 has 11 amino acids. The CDR3 sequence: CASSSNYGYTF. CDR3 in DNA: TGTGCCAGCAGCTCCAACTATGGCTACACCTTC.

This CDR3 is CAITSTSGGAQMGELFF. CDR3 in DNA: TGTGCCATTACCTCTACTAGCGGGGGGGCCCAGATGGGGGAGCTGTTTTTT. The V call is TRBV10-3, the J call TRBJ2-2, with TRBD2 matching 13 bases. V trimming: 9 bases; J trimming: 8 bases; junction bases outside the gene matches: 15. The CDR3 has 17 residues. Germline CDR1 is ENHRY and CDR2 is SYGVKD.

This clonotype has a count of ten or more. The V and J genes are TRBV20-1 and TRBJ2-1; TRBD2 matches at 11 bases. The V and J ends lost 5 bases and 8 bases, in that order; junction bases with no gene match: 14. This CDR3 region has 16 residues. Germline lookup yields CDR1 DFQATT and CDR2 SNEGSKA (reference sequence). The CDR3 region has the DNA TGCAGTGCTGGCCCTGTCATTAGCGGGAGGGCGGATGAGCAGTTCTTC. It specifies CSAGPVISGRADEQFF.

The rearrangement links TRBV20-1 to TRBJ2-1; 9 bases fit TRBD2. The CDR3 contains 15 residues. The V and J ends lost 1 base and 6 bases, in that order; junction bases with no gene match: 7. Germline V gene sequence: CDR1 DFQATT, CDR2 SNEGSKA (reference sequence). The CDR3 loop reads CSARAPPAGGNEQFF. The CDR3, as DNA: TGCAGTGCTAGAGCCCCCCCAGCGGGAGGCAATGAGCAGTTCTTC.

This clonotype was observed at least ten times. V usage is TRBV2 and J usage is TRBJ1-1; a weak D match, TRBD1 (5 bases). The germline V gene encodes CDR1 SNHLY and CDR2 FYNNEI. The CDR3 sequence is 13 residues long. Trimming took 6 bases from V and 1 from J, leaving 9 bases between them. CDR3 loop: CASSVGGNTEAFF. CDR3 nucleotide sequence: TGTGCCAGCAGCGTGGGGGGGAACACTGAAGCTTTCTTT.

The chain employs TRBV29-1 and TRBJ2-3; D may be TRBD1 (6 bases). Germline CDR1 SQVTM, CDR2 ANQGSEA. The germline V and J ends were trimmed by 4 bases and 5 bases, with 13 bases remaining between them. The CDR3 covers 13 residues. CDR3 region: CSVARGRRDTQYF. In DNA form, the CDR3 reads TGCAGCGTTGCCAGGGGCAGGAGAGATACGCAGTATTTT.